The entry below describes one T cell receptor beta chain. The antigen remains undetermined. Germline V gene lookup returns CDR1 SEHNR and CDR2 FQNEAQ (reference sequence). The V gene end was trimmed by 5 bases and the J gene end by 7 bases; junction bases not matched to a gene: 7. The CDR3 runs 15 residues. This sample was included in a study of cytomegalovirus exposure and HLA in healthy donors. Overall study findings and caveats: The study designated over 150 TCR beta chains cytomegalovirus-associated. Among the CMV-associated chains, a few were confirmed in vitro as specific for CMV antigens. Analysis was carried out at a later point, and it linked a missense DCLRE1C variant to TCR beta V- and J-gene trimming.

PCR was performed using 60 Vbeta and 13 Jbeta primers. Method: immunoSEQ multiplex PCR; TCRdb's copy keeps in-frame clones and lacks some. The table shows more than 95,000 clones, with roughly 76% occurring only once. The sample was PBMCs. This receptor was identified in a woman aged 55-70 years in good health and CMV-seropositive. The rearrangement joins TRBV7-9 to TRBJ1-4, with 10 nucleotides matching TRBD1. The CDR3: CASSKGGTGAEKLFF. The CDR3 DNA reads as TGTGCCAGCAGCAAAGGAGGGACAGGGGCTGAAAAACTGTTTTTT.